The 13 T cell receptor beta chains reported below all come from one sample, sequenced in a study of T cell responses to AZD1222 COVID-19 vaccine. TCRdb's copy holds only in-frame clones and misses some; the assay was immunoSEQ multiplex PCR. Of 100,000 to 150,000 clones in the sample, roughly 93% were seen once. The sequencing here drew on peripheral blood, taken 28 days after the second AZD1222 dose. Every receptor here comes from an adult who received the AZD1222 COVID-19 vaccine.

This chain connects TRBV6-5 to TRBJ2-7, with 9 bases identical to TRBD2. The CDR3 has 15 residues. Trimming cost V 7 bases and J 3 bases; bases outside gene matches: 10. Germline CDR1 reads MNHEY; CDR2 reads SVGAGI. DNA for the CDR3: TGTGCCAGCAATGTCCAGACTAGCGGTTTCTACGAGCAGTACTTC. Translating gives CASNVQTSGFYEQYF.

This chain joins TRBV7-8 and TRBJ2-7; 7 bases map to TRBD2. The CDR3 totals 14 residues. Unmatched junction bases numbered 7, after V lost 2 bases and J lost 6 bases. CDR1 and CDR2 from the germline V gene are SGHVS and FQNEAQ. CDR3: CASSLSGIGLEQYF. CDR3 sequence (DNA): TGTGCCAGCAGCTTAAGCGGGATCGGTCTCGAGCAGTACTTC. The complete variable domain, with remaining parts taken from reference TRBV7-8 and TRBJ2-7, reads GAGVSQSPRYKVAKRGQDVALRCDPISGHVSLFWYQQALGQGPEFLTYFQNEAQLDKSGLPSDRFFAERPEGSVSTLKIQRTQQEDSAVYLCASSLSGIGLEQYFGPGTRLTVT.

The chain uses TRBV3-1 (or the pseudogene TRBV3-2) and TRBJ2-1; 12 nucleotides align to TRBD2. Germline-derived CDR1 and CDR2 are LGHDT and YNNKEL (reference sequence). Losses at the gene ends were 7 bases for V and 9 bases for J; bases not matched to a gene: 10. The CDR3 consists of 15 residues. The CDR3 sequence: CASTLDTSGRSEQFF. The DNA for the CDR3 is TGTGCCAGCACCCTAGATACTAGCGGGAGGAGTGAGCAGTTCTTC.

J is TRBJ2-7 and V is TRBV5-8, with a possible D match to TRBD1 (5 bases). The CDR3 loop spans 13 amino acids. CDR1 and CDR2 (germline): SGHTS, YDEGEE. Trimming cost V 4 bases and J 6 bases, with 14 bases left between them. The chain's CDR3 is CASSRNVQGEQYF. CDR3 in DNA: TGTGCCAGCAGCCGGAACGTTCAGGGCGAGCAGTACTTC.

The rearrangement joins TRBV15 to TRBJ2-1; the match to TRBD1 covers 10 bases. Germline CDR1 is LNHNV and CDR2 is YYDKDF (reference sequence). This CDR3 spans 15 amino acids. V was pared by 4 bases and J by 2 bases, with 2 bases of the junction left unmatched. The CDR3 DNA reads TGTGCCACCAGCACGGGGACAGGGGCCTACAATGAGCAGTTCTTC. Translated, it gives CATSTGTGAYNEQFF.

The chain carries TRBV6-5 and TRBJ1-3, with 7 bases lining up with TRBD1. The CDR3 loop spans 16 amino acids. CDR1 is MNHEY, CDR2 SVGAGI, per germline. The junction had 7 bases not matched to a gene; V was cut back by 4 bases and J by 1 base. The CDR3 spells CASSFGTAPSGNTIYF. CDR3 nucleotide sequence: TGTGCCAGCAGTTTCGGGACAGCCCCGTCTGGAAACACCATATATTTT.

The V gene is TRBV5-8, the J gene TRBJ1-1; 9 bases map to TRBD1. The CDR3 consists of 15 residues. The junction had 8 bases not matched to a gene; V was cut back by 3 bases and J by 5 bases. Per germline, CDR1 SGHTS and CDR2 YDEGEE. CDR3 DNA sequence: TGTGCCAGCAGCTCCTACGGGACAGGGTGGACTGAAGCTTTCTTT. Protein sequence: CASSSYGTGWTEAFF.

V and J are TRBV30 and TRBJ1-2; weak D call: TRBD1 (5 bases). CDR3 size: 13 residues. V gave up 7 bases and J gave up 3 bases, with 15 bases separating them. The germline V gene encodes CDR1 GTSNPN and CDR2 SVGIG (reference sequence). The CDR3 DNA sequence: TGTGCCTCAATAGGGGCCTCTCACTATGGCTACACCTTC. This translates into CASIGASHYGYTF. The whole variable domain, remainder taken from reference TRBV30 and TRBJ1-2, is SQTIHQWPATLVQPVGSPLSLECTVEGTSNPNLYWYRQAAGRGLQLLFYSVGIGQISSEVPQNLSASRPQDRQFILSSKKLLLSDSGFYLCASIGASHYGYTFGSGTRLTVV.

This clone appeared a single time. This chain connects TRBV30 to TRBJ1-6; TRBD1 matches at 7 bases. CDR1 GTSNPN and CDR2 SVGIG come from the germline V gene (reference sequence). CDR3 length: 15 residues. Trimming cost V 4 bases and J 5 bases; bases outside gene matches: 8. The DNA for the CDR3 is TGTGCCTGGAAGGTTAAGGGGGCGGATAATTCACCCCTCCACTTT. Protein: CAWKVKGADNSPLHF.

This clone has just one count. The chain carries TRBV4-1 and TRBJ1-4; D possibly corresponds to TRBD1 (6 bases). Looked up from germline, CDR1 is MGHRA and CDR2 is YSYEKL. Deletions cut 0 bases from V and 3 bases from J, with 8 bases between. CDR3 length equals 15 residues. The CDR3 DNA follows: TGCGCCAGCAGCCAAGAAGGACAGTCTAATGAAAAACTGTTTTTT. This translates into CASSQEGQSNEKLFF.

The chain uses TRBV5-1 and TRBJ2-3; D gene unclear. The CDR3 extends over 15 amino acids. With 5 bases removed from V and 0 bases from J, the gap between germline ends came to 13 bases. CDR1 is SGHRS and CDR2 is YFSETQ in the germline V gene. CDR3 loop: CASSPADYSTDTQYF. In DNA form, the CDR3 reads TGCGCCAGCAGTCCGGCAGATTACAGCACAGATACGCAGTATTTT.

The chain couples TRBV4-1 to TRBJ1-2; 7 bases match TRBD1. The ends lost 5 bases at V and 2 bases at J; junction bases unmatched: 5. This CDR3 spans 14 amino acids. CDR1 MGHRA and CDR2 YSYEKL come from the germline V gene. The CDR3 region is CASSTLTGNYGYTF. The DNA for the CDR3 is TGCGCCAGCAGCACTCTGACAGGGAACTATGGCTACACCTTC.

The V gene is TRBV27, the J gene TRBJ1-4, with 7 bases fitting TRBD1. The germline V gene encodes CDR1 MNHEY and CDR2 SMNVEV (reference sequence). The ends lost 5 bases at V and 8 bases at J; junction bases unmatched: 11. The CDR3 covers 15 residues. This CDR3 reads CASSAQTGTLEKLFF. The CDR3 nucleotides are TGTGCCAGCAGTGCACAGACAGGGACGTTAGAAAAACTGTTTTTT.